The 5 T cell receptor beta chains given below trace back to one sample, sequenced in a study of shared clonotypes between healthy human individuals. Clones were read by immunoSEQ multiplex PCR, and TCRdb kept only the in-frame ones, dropping some. The sample comprises over a million clones, around 97% of which are singletons, and approximately 1% rests with the top ten. Sequencing used naive CD4+ T cells sorted from blood. The subset here: CD45RA+ positively selected. Receptors were obtained from a man aged 25-45 years in good health.

The chain combines TRBV5-6 with TRBJ1-5, with 8 bases aligning to TRBD1. There are 17 residues in the CDR3. V shed 3 bases and J 3 bases; nucleotides not matched to a gene: 11. CDR1 is SGHDT and CDR2 is YYEEEE in the germline V gene. The CDR3 reads CASSSTGQGRFNQPQHF. CDR3 DNA: TGTGCCAGCAGCTCCACCGGACAGGGTAGATTCAATCAGCCCCAGCATTTT.

Notes on this clone: Other DNA sequences in this sample translate to the same CDR3. This sequence joins TRBV5-1 and TRBJ2-7; D is possibly TRBD2 (6 bases). Trimming took off 0 bases at V and 7 bases at J, with 11 bases between the two ends. This CDR3 has 13 amino acids. Germline V gene sequence: CDR1 SGHRS, CDR2 YFSETQ. The CDR3 region is CASSLGRAGEQYF. Written as DNA, the CDR3 is TGCGCCAGCAGCTTGGGACGGGCGGGGGAGCAGTACTTC.

The chain combines TRBV6-5 with TRBJ2-7; 8 nucleotides match TRBD2. The V gene end was trimmed by 6 bases and the J gene end by 3 bases; junction bases not matched to a gene: 7. This CDR3 contains 14 residues. CDR1 MNHEY and CDR2 SVGAGI come from the germline V gene. CDR3 nucleotide sequence: TGTGCCAGCAGGCGAGCGGGAGCCCGCTACGAGCAGTACTTC. As protein: CASRRAGARYEQYF.

Details on this clone: Additional DNA sequences in this sample encode the identical CDR3. This chain connects TRBV28 to TRBJ1-1; no firm D call. Trimming stripped 6 bases from V and 2 bases from J, with 10 bases between. CDR1 is MDHEN, CDR2 SYDVKM, per germline. This CDR3 is 13 amino acids long. The CDR3 sequence: CASSSTPNTEAFF. The CDR3 DNA sequence: TGTGCCAGCAGCTCGACACCAAACACTGAAGCTTTCTTT.

CDR3 in amino acids: CASSWGPDSSYEQYF. Here the CDR3 DNA reads TGTGCCAGCAGTTGGGGCCCAGATAGCTCCTACGAGCAGTACTTC. The chain combines TRBV27 with TRBJ2-5; TRBD1 might be the D (5 bases). The DNA end lines up better with TRBJ2-7; the J call may be wrong. The CDR3 is made up of 15 amino acids. Germline CDR1 reads MNHEY; CDR2 reads SMNVEV (reference sequence).